This TCR beta chain derives from a study of lymphopenia after photon versus proton radiotherapy. Findings and caveats of the study: After the lymphocyte nadir, photon-treated repertoires showed oligoclonal expansion, especially of CD8+ Temra cells. Proton therapy kept repertoires fairly stable, unlike photons, which gained effector/memory cells.

Comment on this clone: Its specificity is unknown.

Clones were sequenced by immunoSEQ multiplex PCR, and TCRdb holds only the in-frame ones, with some missing. The sample holds tens of thousands of clones, around 88% seen once. V dropped 5 bases and J dropped 3; count of bases not matched to a gene: 13. CDR3 length equals 17 residues. Germline lookup yields CDR1 LNHNV and CDR2 YYDKDF (reference sequence). The sequenced sample was peripheral blood, obtained from a patient treated with proton-based radiotherapy. The rearrangement uses TRBV15 and TRBJ2-3, with 8 nucleotides matching TRBD2. This receptor was taken from a man in his 60s with pancreatic cancer. CDR3 amino acids: CATSPRPAGGRTDTQYF. The CDR3 DNA reads as TGTGCCACCAGCCCCAGACCGGCGGGAGGCCGGACAGATACGCAGTATTTT. Full variable domain (rest looked up from reference TRBV15 and TRBJ2-3): DAMVIQNPRYQVTQFGKPVTLSCSQTLNHNVMYWYQQKSSQAPKLLFHYYDKDFNNEADTPDNFQSRRPNTSFCFLDIRSPGLGDTAMYLCATSPRPAGGRTDTQYFGPGTRLTVL.